The entry that follows covers one T cell receptor (beta chain) sequence. Additional DNA sequences in this sample encode the identical CDR3. Authors' data handling: By means of reference gene primer amplification, nucleated cell counts were estimated. Method: immunoSEQ multiplex PCR; TCRdb's copy keeps in-frame clones and lacks some. The V and J calls and clone size come from that table; D and trimming were worked out from the DNA. The top ten hold approximately 15% of the sample, which has over 60,000 clones, 90% seen once. The data stem from a study of blood T cell repertoires in COVID-19. Study information: The United States, Italy and Spain supplied acute and convalescent COVID-19 samples.

V shed 2 bases and J shed 1 base, with 8 bases lying between them. CDR1 SGHTA and CDR2 FQGNSA come from the germline V gene. The CDR3 extends over 14 amino acids. The rearrangement joins TRBV7-2 to TRBJ2-5; TRBD1 is a possible D gene (6 bases). The sequence came from a woman older than 75 with active or convalescent COVID-19. Sequenced: peripheral blood. Here the CDR3 reads CASSLSGAQETQYF. CDR3 nucleotide sequence: TGTGCCAGCAGCTTATCAGGGGCCCAAGAGACCCAGTACTTC.